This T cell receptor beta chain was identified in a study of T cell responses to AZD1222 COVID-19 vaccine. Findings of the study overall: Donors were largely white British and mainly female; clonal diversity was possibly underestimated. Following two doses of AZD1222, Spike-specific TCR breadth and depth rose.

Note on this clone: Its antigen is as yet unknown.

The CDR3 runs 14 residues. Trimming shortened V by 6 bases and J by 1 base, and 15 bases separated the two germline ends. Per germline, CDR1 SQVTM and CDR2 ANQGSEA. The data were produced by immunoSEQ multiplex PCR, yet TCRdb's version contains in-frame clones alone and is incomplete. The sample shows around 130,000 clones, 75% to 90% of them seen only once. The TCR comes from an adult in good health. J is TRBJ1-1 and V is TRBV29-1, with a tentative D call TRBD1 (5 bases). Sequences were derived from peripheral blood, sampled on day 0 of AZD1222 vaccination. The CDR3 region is CSVGVQGTNTEAFF. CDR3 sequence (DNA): TGCAGCGTGGGAGTGCAGGGAACGAACACTGAAGCTTTCTTT.